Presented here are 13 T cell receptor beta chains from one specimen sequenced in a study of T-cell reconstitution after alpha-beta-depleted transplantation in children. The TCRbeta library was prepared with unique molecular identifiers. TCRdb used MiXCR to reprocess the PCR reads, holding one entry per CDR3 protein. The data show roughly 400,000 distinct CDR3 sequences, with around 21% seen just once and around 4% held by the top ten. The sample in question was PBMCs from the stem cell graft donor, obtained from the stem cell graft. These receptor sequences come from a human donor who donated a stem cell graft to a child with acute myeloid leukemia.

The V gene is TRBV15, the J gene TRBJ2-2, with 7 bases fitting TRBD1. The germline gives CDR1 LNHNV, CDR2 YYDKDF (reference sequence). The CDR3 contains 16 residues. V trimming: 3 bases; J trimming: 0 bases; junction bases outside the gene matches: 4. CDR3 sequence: CATSSSGTANTGELFF. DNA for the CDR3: TGTGCCACCAGCAGCTCCGGGACAGCGAACACCGGGGAGCTGTTTTTT.

CDR3 loop: CSAMSSTSGSTGELFF. The CDR3 region has the DNA TGCAGTGCCATGAGTTCGACTAGCGGGAGTACCGGGGAGCTGTTTTTT. This chain joins TRBV20-1 and TRBJ2-2; the match to TRBD2 covers 12 bases. Germline values: CDR1 DFQATT, CDR2 SNEGSKA (reference sequence). CDR3 length: 16 residues. V was clipped by 6 bases and J by 5 bases; unmatched bases: 10.

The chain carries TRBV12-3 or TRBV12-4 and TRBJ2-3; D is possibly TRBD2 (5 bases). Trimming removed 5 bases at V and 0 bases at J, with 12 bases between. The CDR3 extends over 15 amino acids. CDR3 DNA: TGTGCCAGCAGTGAGATGGGCGGGAGCACAGATACGCAGTATTTT. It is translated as CASSEMGGSTDTQYF.

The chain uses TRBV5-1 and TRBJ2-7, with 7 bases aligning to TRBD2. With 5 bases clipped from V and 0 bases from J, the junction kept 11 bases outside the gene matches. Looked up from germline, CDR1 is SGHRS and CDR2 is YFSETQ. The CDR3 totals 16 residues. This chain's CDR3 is CASRGEPAGLSYEQYF. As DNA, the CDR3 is TGCGCCAGCAGGGGGGAGCCAGCGGGACTCTCCTACGAGCAGTACTTC.

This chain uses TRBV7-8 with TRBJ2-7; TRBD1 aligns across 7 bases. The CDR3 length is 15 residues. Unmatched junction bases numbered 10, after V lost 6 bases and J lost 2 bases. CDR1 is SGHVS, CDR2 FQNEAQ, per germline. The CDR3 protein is CASSTSGGAAYEQYF. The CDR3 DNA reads TGTGCCAGCAGTACCTCAGGGGGAGCGGCCTACGAGCAGTACTTC.

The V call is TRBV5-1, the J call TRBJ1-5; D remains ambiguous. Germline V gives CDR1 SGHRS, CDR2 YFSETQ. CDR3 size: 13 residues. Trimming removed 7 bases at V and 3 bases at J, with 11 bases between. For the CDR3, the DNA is TGCGCCAGCCGTAAATCGGACAATCAGCCCCAGCATTTT. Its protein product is CASRKSDNQPQHF.

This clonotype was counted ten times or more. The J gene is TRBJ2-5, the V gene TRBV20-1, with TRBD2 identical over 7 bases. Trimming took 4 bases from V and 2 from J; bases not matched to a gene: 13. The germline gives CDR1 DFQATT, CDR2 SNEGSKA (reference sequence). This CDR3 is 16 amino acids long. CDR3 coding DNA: TGCAGTGCTAACCCCTCTGCGGCGGGAGAACAAGAGACCCAGTACTTC. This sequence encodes CSANPSAAGEQETQYF.

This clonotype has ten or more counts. The CDR3 DNA sequence: TGCAGTGCTAGGACGGCCTTACACGAGCAGTACTTC. Its protein product is CSARTALHEQYF. V is TRBV20-1 and J is TRBJ2-7; D gene unclear. V was clipped by 3 bases and J by 5 bases, with 11 bases between them. The CDR3 has 12 amino acids. Per the germline V gene, CDR1 is DFQATT and CDR2 is SNEGSKA (reference sequence).

The DNA of the CDR3 is TGTGCCAGCAGTAGTTCGGGGCCACCTCGGGAGCAGTACTTC. Protein: CASSSSGPPREQYF. J is TRBJ2-7 and V is TRBV12-3 or TRBV12-4; D is possibly TRBD1 or TRBD2 (5 bases each). V lost 5 bases to trimming and J lost 7 bases, with 18 bases between them. The CDR3 has 14 amino acids.

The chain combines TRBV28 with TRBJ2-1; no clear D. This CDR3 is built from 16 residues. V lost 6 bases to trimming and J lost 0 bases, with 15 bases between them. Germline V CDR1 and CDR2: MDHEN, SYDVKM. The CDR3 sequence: CASSETSFYSYNEQFF. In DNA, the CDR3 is TGTGCCAGCAGCGAAACCTCCTTCTACTCCTACAATGAGCAGTTCTTC.

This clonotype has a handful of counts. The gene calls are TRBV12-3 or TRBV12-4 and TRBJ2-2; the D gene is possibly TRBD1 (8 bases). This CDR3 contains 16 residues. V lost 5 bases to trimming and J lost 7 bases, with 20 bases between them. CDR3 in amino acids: CASSPRTGRGIGELFF. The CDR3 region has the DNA TGTGCCAGCAGTCCCAGGACAGGGAGGGGTATCGGGGAGCTGTTTTTT.

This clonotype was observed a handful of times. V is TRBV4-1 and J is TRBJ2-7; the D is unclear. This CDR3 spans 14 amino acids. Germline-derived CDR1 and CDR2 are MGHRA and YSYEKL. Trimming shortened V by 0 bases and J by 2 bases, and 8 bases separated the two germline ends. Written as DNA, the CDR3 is TGCGCCAGCAGCCAAGAGGAACGGGCCTACGAGCAGTACTTC. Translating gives CASSQEERAYEQYF.

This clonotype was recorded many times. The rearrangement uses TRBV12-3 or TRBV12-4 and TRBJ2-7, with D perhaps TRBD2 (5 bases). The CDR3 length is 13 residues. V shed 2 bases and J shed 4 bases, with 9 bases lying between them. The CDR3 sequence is CASSLKPGYEQYF. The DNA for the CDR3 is TGTGCCAGCAGTTTAAAACCGGGGTACGAGCAGTACTTC.